This entry is about one TCR beta chain. As yet, its antigen is unknown. This sample was taken from a study of T cells expressing NK-cell markers. Points from the study as a whole: About 6 donors had dominant NKG2C+ clonotypes that comprised roughly 1.0-7.0% of their CD8+ T cells.

TCRdb reprocessed the 5' RACE reads and reports one entry per CDR3 protein, with no DNA. The listing contains 140,000 to 150,000 distinct CDR3 sequences. The CDR3 is 15 amino acids. Germline V gene sequence: CDR1 LNHNV, CDR2 YYDKDF (reference sequence). What was sequenced was blood T cells: a sorted CD56 or NKG2C T cell subset, CD4+ or CD8+ T cells, or bulk PBMC T cells (not recorded which). The sequence was obtained from a young man in good health. The V call is TRBV15, the J call TRBJ1-4. CDR3: CATSRDQATNEKLFF.